This T cell receptor (beta chain) came from a study of T cell changes during pregnancy in multiple sclerosis. Libraries were prepared by immunoSEQ multiplex PCR; TCRdb keeps only in-frame clonotypes and omits some of them. The sample includes fewer than 90,000 clones, 94% of them seen just once. V lost 4 bases and J lost 1, with 11 bases in between. The CDR3 loop spans 15 amino acids. CDR1 and CDR2 (germline): SNHLY, FYNNEI. The sample in question was peripheral blood, obtained after pregnancy. The J gene is TRBJ1-5, the V gene TRBV2, with D maybe TRBD1 (6 bases). This TCR was recovered from a female donor in good health, enrolled as a control in a pregnancy study. The CDR3 DNA reads as TGTGCCAGCAGTGCAGAAGGGGGAAGCAATCAGCCCCAGCATTTT. This translates into CASSAEGGSNQPQHF.